This T cell receptor (beta chain) was sequenced in a study of OX40 agonist ivuxolimab in advanced cancers. About the investigation overall: The costimulatory receptor OX40 (CD134) was targeted by ivuxolimab, a fully human IgG2 agonistic monoclonal antibody. Intravenous ivuxolimab was administered to patients every 2 weeks at six dose levels: 0.01, 0.1, 0.3, 1.5, 3 and 10 mg/kg. Among the 50 to 55 dose-escalation patients, around 19 had hepatocellular carcinoma, roughly 15 melanoma, 9 renal cell carcinoma and 9 head and neck cancer. In the dose-escalation cohort, around four fifths of patients were male, and the mean age was 60 years with a range of about 20 to 90. Prior anti-PD-1, anti-PD-L1 or anti-CTLA-4 therapy was permitted, and less than 45% of dose-escalation patients had received checkpoint inhibitors. Three dose-escalation patients achieved partial responses, one with hepatocellular carcinoma and two with cutaneous melanoma. The point of sequencing TCRbeta in the periphery was to test whether ivuxolimab changed TCR sequence diversity and drove clonal T-cell expansion. The paper describes the monotherapy dose-escalation part (N = 52 patients) of the phase I trial of ivuxolimab.

For sequencing of the TCRbeta CDR3 region, genomic DNA was extracted from the sorted cells. TCRbeta CDR3 regions were sequenced using the immunoSEQ Assay. TCRdb retrieved this table from immuneACCESS and kept in-frame rearrangements only. Not all clones are present; in checked studies, unresolved V genes account for under half, and no reason is known for the remainder. The sample includes 45,000 to 60,000 clones, with over 75% observed a single time. The ten largest clonotypes hold more than 1.4% of the sample. Concerning this clone: The antigen this receptor binds is unknown. Base quality data are lacking; no much larger clone is found one base away.

The trial excluded patients who had a history of autoimmune disease or who were on systemic immunosuppression. In every dose cohort, peripheral blood was drawn for TCR sequencing at baseline, cycle 4 day 1, and cycle 7 day 1. Samples were obtained from an open-label, multicenter, first-in-human phase I dose-escalation trial of ivuxolimab. Adults with locally advanced or metastatic head and neck squamous cell, hepatocellular, melanoma or renal cell carcinoma were enrolled in the trial. Before TCR sequencing, CD4+ T cells and CD8+ T cells were sorted from peripheral blood as separate populations. Results the study describes overall, beyond this receptor: After ivuxolimab, more expanded clones were found on average in CD8+ T cells than in CD4+ T cells. In partial responders in the 0.1-3.0 mg/kg groups, normalized peripheral clonal expansion was found to be among the lowest, especially among CD8+ T cells. The antigen specificity of the peripheral T cells that underwent clonal expansion was not determined. At doses of 0.1 to 3.0 mg/kg, clonal expansion of both CD4+ and CD8+ T cells in blood was seen between baseline and week 6. Low levels of normalized T-cell clonal expansion were also seen in some patients who did not respond.

Between the V and J ends, shortened by 3 bases and 10 bases respectively, the junction contains 16 bases. There are 14 amino acids in the CDR3, from cysteine to phenylalanine inclusive. The entry retains the CDR3 DNA only, 42 bases that are in frame from base 1. This specimen consisted of CD4+ or CD8+ T cells sorted from blood, obtained in a trial of the OX40 agonist ivuxolimab. This sequence originates from an adult with an advanced solid tumor such as melanoma, head and neck, liver or kidney cancer. The sequence is built from TRBV23-1 and TRBJ2-1; the D region possibly corresponds to TRBD1 (6 bases align). TRBV23-1 is recorded as an ORF, its role being uncertain. The CDR3 protein: CASSHRNYRAEQFF. The DNA is as follows: TGCGCCAGCAGTCACCGAAACTACAGGGCGGAGCAGTTCTTC.